The 13 T cell receptor beta chains below all came from one sample that was sequenced in a study of PD-1 blockade in classical Hodgkin lymphoma. Each of the patients experienced relapse following autologous stem cell transplantation, and their brentuximab vedotin exposure differed. TCRdb's copy holds only in-frame clones and misses some; the assay was immunoSEQ multiplex PCR. The data contain about 18,000 clones, 75% to 90% of them singletons. The sample was peripheral blood mononuclear cells (PBMCs), taken at baseline. These receptors all come from a human donor with classical Hodgkin lymphoma.

The table lists this clone with a count of one. J is TRBJ2-7 and V is TRBV9, with TRBD1 identical over 8 bases. In germline, CDR1 is SGDLS, CDR2 YYNGEE. The CDR3 loop spans 14 amino acids. The trim removed 3 bases at V and 9 bases at J, leaving 11 bases unmatched. In DNA form, the CDR3 reads TGTGCCAGCAGCGATCACAGGGGGACCGATCGGCAGTACTTC. This translates into CASSDHRGTDRQYF.

The V gene is TRBV7-9, the J gene TRBJ2-7; D unclear. CDR3 length: 15 amino acids. V was pared by 1 base and J by 1 base, with 11 bases between. CDR1 and CDR2 (germline): SEHNR, FQNEAQ (reference sequence). For the CDR3, the DNA is TGTGCCAGCAGCTTAGGAGGCAGCCCTTCCTACGAGCAGTACTTC. Protein product: CASSLGGSPSYEQYF.

The chain has TRBV6-5 and TRBJ1-1; possible D gene TRBD1, 6 bases. The V end lost 7 bases, the J end lost 7 bases, and 19 bases lay between the germline ends. The CDR3 covers 14 residues. CDR1 is MNHEY and CDR2 is SVGAGI in the germline V gene. This chain's CDR3 is CASNRDRRLNEAFF. The DNA for the CDR3 is TGTGCCAGCAACCGAGACAGGCGGCTCAATGAAGCTTTCTTT.

V is TRBV28 and J is TRBJ1-5; perhaps TRBD1 as D (5 bases). Germline lookup yields CDR1 MDHEN and CDR2 SYDVKM. This CDR3 spans 17 amino acids. Trimming took 5 bases from V and 2 from J, leaving 19 bases between them. The CDR3 loop reads CASSETSGLSGNQPQHF. Written as DNA, the CDR3 is TGTGCCAGCAGTGAAACATCAGGGTTATCTGGCAATCAGCCCCAGCATTTT.

The gene calls are TRBV30 and TRBJ2-1; weak D call: TRBD2 (6 bases). Germline lookup yields CDR1 GTSNPN and CDR2 SVGIG (reference sequence). The CDR3 totals 14 residues. V gave up 0 bases and J gave up 6 bases, with 12 bases separating them. The CDR3 spells CAWSVALATNEQFF. The CDR3 coding sequence is TGTGCCTGGAGTGTAGCCCTAGCGACCAATGAGCAGTTCTTC.

The chain uses TRBV6-5 and TRBJ1-5; D possibly corresponds to TRBD1 (5 bases). This CDR3 has 15 residues. Germline V gene lookup returns CDR1 MNHEY and CDR2 SVGAGI. V gave up 6 bases and J gave up 0 bases, with 12 bases separating them. CDR3 sequence: CASRVRAYSNQPQHF. CDR3 sequence (DNA): TGTGCCAGCAGGGTCAGGGCTTATAGCAATCAGCCCCAGCATTTT.

This sequence joins TRBV4-2 and TRBJ2-2, with 9 bases identical to TRBD1. Germline lookup yields CDR1 LGHNA and CDR2 YNFKEQ. With 2 bases clipped from V and 4 bases from J, the junction kept 11 bases outside the gene matches. The CDR3 runs 18 residues. DNA for the CDR3: TGTGCCAGCAGCCAACCTAGCGGACAGGGGAGGAGCACCGGGGAGCTGTTTTTT. This gives the protein CASSQPSGQGRSTGELFF.

This chain uses TRBV5-4 with TRBJ1-1; tentatively, D is TRBD1 (6 bases). V gave up 0 bases and J gave up 7 bases, with 10 bases separating them. The germline CDR1 and CDR2 sequences are SGHNT and YYREEE (reference sequence). The CDR3 sequence is 13 residues long. The CDR3 DNA reads TGTGCCAGCAGCTTGGCAGGGGCTATTGAAGCTTTCTTT. It codes for CASSLAGAIEAFF.

Regarding this clone: A junction end diverges from the germline sequence, so it may reflect a read error. The chain uses TRBV7-2 and TRBJ2-7, with D tentatively TRBD1 (6 bases). CDR1 is SGHTA and CDR2 is FQGNSA in the germline V gene. The CDR3 loop spans 15 amino acids. CDR3 in DNA: TGTGCCAGCAACTTATGGAGTACAGGGTCCAACGAGCAGTACTTC. This encodes CASNLWSTGSNEQYF.

J is TRBJ2-7 and V is TRBV27; 9 nucleotides agree with TRBD1. This CDR3 has 16 amino acids. Germline V lookup: CDR1 MNHEY, CDR2 SMNVEV (reference sequence). J was trimmed by 0 bases and V by 5 bases; bases with no gene match: 8. The CDR3 loop reads CASSTTGGMHSYEQYF. CDR3 bases: TGTGCCAGCAGTACTACAGGGGGCATGCACTCCTACGAGCAGTACTTC.

The gene calls are TRBV5-5 and TRBJ1-4, with TRBD1 matching over 7 bases. The germline CDR1 and CDR2 sequences are SGHKS and YYEKEE (reference sequence). This CDR3 has 15 amino acids. V was pared by 4 bases and J by 6 bases, with 9 bases of the junction left unmatched. CDR3: CASSLNRGIDEKLFF. The CDR3 DNA is TGTGCCAGCAGCCTTAACAGGGGAATCGATGAAAAACTGTTTTTT.

The chain uses TRBV27 and TRBJ2-7; the match to TRBD2 covers 14 bases. The J segment lost 2 bases and the V segment lost 6 bases, leaving 3 bases of the junction unmatched. Germline V lookup: CDR1 MNHEY, CDR2 SMNVEV (reference sequence). There are 15 residues in the CDR3. This chain's CDR3 is CASRGLAGAPYEQYF. CDR3 DNA sequence: TGTGCCAGCAGGGGACTAGCGGGGGCCCCCTACGAGCAGTACTTC.

The V gene is TRBV2, the J gene TRBJ2-5, with 8 bases lining up with TRBD1. This CDR3 is built from 16 residues. Germline CDR1 reads SNHLY; CDR2 reads FYNNEI. V lost 4 bases, J lost 2 bases, and 9 bases stayed unmatched. The CDR3 coding sequence is TGTGCCAGCAGTGCGACAAACAGGGGGATACAAGAGACCCAGTACTTC. This sequence encodes CASSATNRGIQETQYF.